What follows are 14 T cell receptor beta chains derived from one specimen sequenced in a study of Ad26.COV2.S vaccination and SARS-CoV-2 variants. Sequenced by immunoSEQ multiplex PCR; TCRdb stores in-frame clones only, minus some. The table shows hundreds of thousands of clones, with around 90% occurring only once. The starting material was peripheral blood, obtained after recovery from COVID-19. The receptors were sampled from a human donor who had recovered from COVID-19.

In DNA, the CDR3 is TGTGCCAGCAGCCTCTCAGGGATCACTAACTATGGCTACACCTTC. Residues: CASSLSGITNYGYTF. The rearrangement uses TRBV7-8 and TRBJ1-2, with TRBD1 as a possible D gene (5 bases). Looked up from germline, CDR1 is SGHVS and CDR2 is FQNEAQ. The V end was cut by 5 bases, the J end by 0 bases, with 13 bases between. The CDR3 runs to 15 residues.

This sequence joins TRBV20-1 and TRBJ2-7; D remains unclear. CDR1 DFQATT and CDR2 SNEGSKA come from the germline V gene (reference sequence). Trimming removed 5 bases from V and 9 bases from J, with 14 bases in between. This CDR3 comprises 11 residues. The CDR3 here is CSAAGPDGQYF. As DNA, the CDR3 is TGCAGTGCTGCTGGACCCGATGGGCAGTACTTC.

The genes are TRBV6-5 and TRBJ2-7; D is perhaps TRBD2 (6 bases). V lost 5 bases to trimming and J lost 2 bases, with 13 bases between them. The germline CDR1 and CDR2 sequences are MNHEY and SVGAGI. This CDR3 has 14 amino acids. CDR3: CASSPKGGTYEQYF. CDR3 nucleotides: TGTGCCAGCAGTCCAAAGGGAGGTACCTACGAGCAGTACTTC.

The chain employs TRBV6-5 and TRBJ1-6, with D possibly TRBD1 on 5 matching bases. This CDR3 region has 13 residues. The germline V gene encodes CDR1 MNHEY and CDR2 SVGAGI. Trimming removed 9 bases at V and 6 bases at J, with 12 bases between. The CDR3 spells CASRDRSNSPLHF. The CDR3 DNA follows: TGTGCCAGTCGTGACAGATCTAATTCACCCCTCCACTTT.

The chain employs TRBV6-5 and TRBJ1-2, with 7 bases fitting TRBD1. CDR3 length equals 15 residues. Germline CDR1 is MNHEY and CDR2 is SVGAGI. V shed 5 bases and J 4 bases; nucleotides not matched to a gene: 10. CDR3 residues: CASSPETGAGYGYTF. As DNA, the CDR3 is TGTGCCAGCAGTCCCGAAACAGGGGCAGGCTATGGCTACACCTTC.

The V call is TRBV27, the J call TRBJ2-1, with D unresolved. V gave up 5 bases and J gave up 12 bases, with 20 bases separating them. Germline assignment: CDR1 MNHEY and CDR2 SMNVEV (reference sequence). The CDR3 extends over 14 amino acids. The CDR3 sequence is CASSLGVSPRWQFF. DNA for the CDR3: TGTGCCAGCAGTCTCGGTGTTAGCCCCAGGTGGCAGTTCTTC.

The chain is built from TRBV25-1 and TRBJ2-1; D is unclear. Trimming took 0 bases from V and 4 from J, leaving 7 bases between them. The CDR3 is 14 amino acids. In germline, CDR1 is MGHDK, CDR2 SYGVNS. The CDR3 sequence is CASSEYRDYNEQFF. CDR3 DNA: TGTGCCAGCAGTGAATATAGGGATTACAATGAGCAGTTCTTC.

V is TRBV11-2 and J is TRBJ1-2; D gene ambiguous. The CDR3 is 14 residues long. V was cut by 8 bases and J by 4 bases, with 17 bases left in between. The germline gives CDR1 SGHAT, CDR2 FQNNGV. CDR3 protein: CASFPYRRPYGYTF. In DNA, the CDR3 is TGTGCCAGCTTCCCGTACCGACGACCCTATGGCTACACCTTC.

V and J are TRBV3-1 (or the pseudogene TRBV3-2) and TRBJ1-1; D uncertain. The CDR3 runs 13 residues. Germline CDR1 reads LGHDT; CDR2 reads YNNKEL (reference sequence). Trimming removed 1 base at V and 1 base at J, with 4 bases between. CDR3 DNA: TGTGCCAGCAGCCAAGCCCGGAACACTGAAGCTTTCTTT. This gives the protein CASSQARNTEAFF.

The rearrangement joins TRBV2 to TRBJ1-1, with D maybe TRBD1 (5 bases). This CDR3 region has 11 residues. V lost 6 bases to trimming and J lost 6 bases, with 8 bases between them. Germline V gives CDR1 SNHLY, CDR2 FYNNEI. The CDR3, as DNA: TGTGCCAGCAGGGGACTCTCTGAAGCTTTCTTT. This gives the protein CASRGLSEAFF.

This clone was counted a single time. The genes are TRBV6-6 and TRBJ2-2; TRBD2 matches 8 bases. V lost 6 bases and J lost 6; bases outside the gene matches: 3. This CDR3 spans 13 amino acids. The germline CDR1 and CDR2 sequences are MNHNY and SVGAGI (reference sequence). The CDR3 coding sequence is TGTGCCAGCAGCCTTAGCGGGGCCGGGGAGCTGTTTTTT. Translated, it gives CASSLSGAGELFF.

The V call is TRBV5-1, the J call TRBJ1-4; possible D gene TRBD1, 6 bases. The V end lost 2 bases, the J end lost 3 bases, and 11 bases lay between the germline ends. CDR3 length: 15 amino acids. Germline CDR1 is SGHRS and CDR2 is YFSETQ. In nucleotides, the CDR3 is TGCGCCAGCAGCTTTGGAGGACAGCCTAATGAAAAACTGTTTTTT. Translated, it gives CASSFGGQPNEKLFF. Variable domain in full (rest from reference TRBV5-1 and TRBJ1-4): KAGVTQTPRYLIKTRGQQVTLSCSPISGHRSVSWYQQTPGQGLQFLFEYFSETQRNKGNFPGRFSGRQFSNSRSEMNVSTLELGDSALYLCASSFGGQPNEKLFFGSGTQLSVL.

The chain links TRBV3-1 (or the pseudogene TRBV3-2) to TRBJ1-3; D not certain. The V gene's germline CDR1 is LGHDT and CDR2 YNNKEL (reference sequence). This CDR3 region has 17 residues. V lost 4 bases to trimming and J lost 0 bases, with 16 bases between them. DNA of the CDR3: TGTGCCAGCAGCCTATTTCTAAGGCTGAGCTCTGGAAACACCATATATTTT. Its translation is CASSLFLRLSSGNTIYF.

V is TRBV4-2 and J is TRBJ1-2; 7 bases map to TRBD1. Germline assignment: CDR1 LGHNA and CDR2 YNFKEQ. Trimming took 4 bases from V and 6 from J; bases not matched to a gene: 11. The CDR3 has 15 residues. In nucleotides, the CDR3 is TGTGCCAGCAGCCGCAACAGGGGCGTGTTTGATGGCTACACCTTC. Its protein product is CASSRNRGVFDGYTF.